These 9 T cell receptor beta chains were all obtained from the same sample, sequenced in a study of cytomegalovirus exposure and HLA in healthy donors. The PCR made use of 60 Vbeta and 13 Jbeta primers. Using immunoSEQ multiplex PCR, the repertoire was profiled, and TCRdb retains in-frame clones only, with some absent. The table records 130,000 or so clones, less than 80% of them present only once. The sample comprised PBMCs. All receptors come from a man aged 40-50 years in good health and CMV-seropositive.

CDR3 bases: TGTGCCAGCAGTTTGAGGCTCGGACAAGGCAATCAGCCCCAGCATTTT. It encodes CASSLRLGQGNQPQHF. V and J are TRBV28 and TRBJ1-5; D is perhaps TRBD1 (5 bases). Per the germline V gene, CDR1 is MDHEN and CDR2 is SYDVKM. The length of the CDR3 is 16 residues. V dropped 3 bases and J dropped 2 bases, with 14 bases sitting between them.

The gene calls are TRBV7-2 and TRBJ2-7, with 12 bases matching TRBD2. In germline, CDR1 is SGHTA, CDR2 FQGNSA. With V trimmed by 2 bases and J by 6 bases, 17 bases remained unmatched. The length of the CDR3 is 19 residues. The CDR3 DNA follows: TGTGCCAGCAGCTTATACTTTCCGGGACTAGCGGGTATGAGTGGCGAGCAGTACTTC. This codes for CASSLYFPGLAGMSGEQYF.

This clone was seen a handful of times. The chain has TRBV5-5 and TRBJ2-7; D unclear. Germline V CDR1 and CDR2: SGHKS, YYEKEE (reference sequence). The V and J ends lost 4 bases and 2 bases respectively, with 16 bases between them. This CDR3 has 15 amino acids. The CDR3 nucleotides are TGTGCCAGCAGCGAGCCTTCGCTAGTTACCTACGAGCAGTACTTC. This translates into CASSEPSLVTYEQYF.

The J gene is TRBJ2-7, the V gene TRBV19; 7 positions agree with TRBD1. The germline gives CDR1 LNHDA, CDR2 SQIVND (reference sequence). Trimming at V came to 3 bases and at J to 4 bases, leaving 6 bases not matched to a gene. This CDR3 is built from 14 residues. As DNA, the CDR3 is TGTGCCAGTAGTATGGGACAGTTGAATTACGAGCAGTACTTC. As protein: CASSMGQLNYEQYF.

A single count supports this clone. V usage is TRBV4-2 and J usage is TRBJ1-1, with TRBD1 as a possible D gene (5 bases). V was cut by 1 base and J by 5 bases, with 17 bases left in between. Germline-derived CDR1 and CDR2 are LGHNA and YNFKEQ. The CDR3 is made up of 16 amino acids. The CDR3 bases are TGTGCCAGCAGCCAAGCCTGGACACCGGAAGGGACTGAAGCTTTCTTT. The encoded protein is CASSQAWTPEGTEAFF.

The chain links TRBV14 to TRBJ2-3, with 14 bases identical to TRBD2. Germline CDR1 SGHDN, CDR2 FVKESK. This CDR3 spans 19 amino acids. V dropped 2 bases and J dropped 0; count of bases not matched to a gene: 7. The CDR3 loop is CASSQTTSGGASSTDTQYF. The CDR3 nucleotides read TGTGCCAGCAGCCAAACGACTAGCGGGGGGGCCTCGAGCACAGATACGCAGTATTTT.

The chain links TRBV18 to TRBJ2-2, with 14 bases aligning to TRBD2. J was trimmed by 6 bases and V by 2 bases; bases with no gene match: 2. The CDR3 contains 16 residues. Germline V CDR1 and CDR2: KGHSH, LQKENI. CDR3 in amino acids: CASSPGTSGSPGELFF. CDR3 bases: TGTGCCAGCTCACCAGGGACTAGCGGGAGCCCCGGGGAGCTGTTTTTT.

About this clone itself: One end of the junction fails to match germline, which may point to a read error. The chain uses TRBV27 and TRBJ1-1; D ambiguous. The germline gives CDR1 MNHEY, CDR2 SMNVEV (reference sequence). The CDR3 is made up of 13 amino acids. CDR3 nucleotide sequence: TGTGCCAGCAGTTTCGGGTCCAGGACTGAGGCTTTCTTT. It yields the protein CASSFGSRTEAFF.

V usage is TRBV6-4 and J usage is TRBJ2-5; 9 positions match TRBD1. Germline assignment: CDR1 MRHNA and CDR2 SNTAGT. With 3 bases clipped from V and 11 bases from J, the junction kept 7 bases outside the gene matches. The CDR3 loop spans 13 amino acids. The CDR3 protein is CASSEGTGTKQYF. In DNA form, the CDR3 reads TGTGCCAGCAGTGAAGGGACAGGGACCAAGCAGTACTTC.